This T cell receptor beta chain was identified in a study of tumor-infiltrating lymphocytes in primary liver carcinoma. The V gene's germline CDR1 is MNHNS and CDR2 SASEGT. This CDR3 comprises 14 residues. The study, taken as a whole, reports: Researchers found tumor-adjacent and tumor-blood pairs overlapped less than tumor region pairs.

It was from roughly 20-30 mg of unsorted bulk tissue that RNA and DNA were co-extracted. As concerns this clonotype: Its specificity is unknown. An end of the junction does not agree with germline; a read error may underlie this.

Priming with a constant-region primer yielded TCR beta cDNA from about 540 ng total RNA. Employing slightly modified ARM-PCR, three nested multiplex PCR rounds were run, and these gave rise to the TCR beta libraries. A C-beta reverse primer and TRBV1-TRBV30 forward primers served in each of the first two PCR rounds, at 9 to 10 cycles apiece. From the multiplex PCR reads, TCRdb called clonotypes with MiXCR, one entry per CDR3 protein. The repertoire holds roughly 190,000 distinct CDR3 sequences, approximately 86% seen once, with roughly 18% in the top ten. The sequenced material came from tumor tissue from primary liver carcinoma. The chain combines TRBV6-1 with TRBJ1-4; no definite D call. The receptor was isolated from a man aged 35 to 55 with primary liver carcinoma and hepatitis B virus infection. For the CDR3, the DNA is TGTGCTAGCGCTATCGGTACAACTATTGAAATACTGTTTTTT. Protein product: CASAIGTTIEILFF.